Here is one T cell receptor (beta chain) with its context. Antigen specificity is unknown. The data are from a study of T-cell memory formation after mild COVID-19. General study findings and limits: Proof of SARS-CoV-2 specificity was absent for the second-wave clones that crested on day 37. The study found contracting CD4+ clones mainly in CM and EM and contracting CD8+ clones in EMRA.

Each CDR3 protein is one row after TCRdb ran MiXCR on the 5' RACE reads. The data contain fewer than 500,000 distinct CDR3 sequences, 20% to 25% of them singletons. Germline loops: CDR1 SGHVS, CDR2 FQNEAQ. The ends lost 3 bases at V and 6 bases at J; junction bases unmatched: 6. CDR3 length: 15 amino acids. Sequencing was done on a sample of PBMCs or a T cell subset sorted from them (not recorded which). This TCR derives from an adult woman who had mild COVID-19 (a few samples of this study predate the infection). Cell type and time point are not known. The V and J genes are TRBV7-8 and TRBJ2-3; TRBD2 aligns across 10 bases. The CDR3 sequence: CASSFQREGRDTQYF. The CDR3 bases are TGTGCCAGCAGCTTCCAGCGGGAGGGCCGGGATACGCAGTATTTT.